This T cell receptor beta chain comes out of a study of CXCR3-negative and CXCR3-positive naive CD8 T cells. Study-wide results and limits: Partial loss of CXCR3 expression followed cryopreservation; most assays used fresh PBMCs. Memory CD8+ cells had much lower diversity, and both naive subsets had comparably high diversity. Memory, not naive, CXCR3-negative and CXCR3-positive cells differed in TRBV-TRBJ usage. Hydrophobicity was higher for TRB CDR3s found in CXCR3-positive naive cells than in CXCR3-negative naive cells.

This CDR3 has 14 amino acids. Germline V lookup: CDR1 MGHRA, CDR2 YSYEKL. In regard to this clonotype: Its antigen is unidentified.

The method, 5' RACE with UMI labels, was used to prepare the TRB cDNA libraries. Reanalyzing the 5' RACE reads, TCRdb keeps one entry per CDR3 protein, without DNA. Seen in this sample are 130,000 or so distinct CDR3 sequences; the ten most common clones hold 0.29%. Sequenced material: naive CXCR3- CD8+ T cells from blood. The subset denotes: CD45RO-CCR7+CD27+CD95- naive CD8+ T cells lacking CXCR3 (TNR3-). V is TRBV4-1 and J is TRBJ2-7; the D call of TRBD1 rests on TCRdb alone, since no DNA is present to check it. The clonotype was recovered from a human donor in good health. Some clones in this sample may be carry-over from other donors' samples. CDR3 sequence reads: CASSQDRQGLEQYF.